The entry that follows covers one T cell receptor (beta chain) sequence. This sample is drawn from a study of cytomegalovirus exposure and HLA in healthy donors. In the study overall: Membership in the Caucasian-associated ancestry cluster was found for 81% of a few hundred genotyped donors.

Trimming removed 1 base from V and 2 bases from J, with 11 bases in between. Germline-derived CDR1 and CDR2 are PRHDT and FYEKMQ (reference sequence). The CDR3 has 15 residues. With 60 Vbeta and 13 Jbeta primers, the PCR was carried out. Generated by immunoSEQ multiplex PCR, the TCRdb table keeps only in-frame clones and is missing some. The sample records about 100,000 clones, 60% to 75% being singletons. The TCR comes from a woman aged 40 to 49 in good health and CMV-seronegative. The sequencing input was PBMCs. The chain is built from TRBV13 and TRBJ1-2, with D uncertain. The CDR3 nucleotides are TGTGCCAGCAGCTTAGAAGCGGGAAGAAACTATGGCTACACCTTC. It is translated as CASSLEAGRNYGYTF.